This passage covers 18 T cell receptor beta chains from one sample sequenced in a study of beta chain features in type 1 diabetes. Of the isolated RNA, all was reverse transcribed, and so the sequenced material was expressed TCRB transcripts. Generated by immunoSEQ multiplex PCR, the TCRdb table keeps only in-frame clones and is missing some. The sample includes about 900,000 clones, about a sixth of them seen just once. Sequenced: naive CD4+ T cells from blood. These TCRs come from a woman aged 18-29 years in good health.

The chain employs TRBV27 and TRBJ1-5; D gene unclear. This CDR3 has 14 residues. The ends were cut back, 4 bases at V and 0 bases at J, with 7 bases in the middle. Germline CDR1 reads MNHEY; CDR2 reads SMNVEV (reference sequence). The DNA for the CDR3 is TGTGCCAGCAGTTCGGAGAATAGCAATCAGCCCCAGCATTTT. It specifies CASSSENSNQPQHF.

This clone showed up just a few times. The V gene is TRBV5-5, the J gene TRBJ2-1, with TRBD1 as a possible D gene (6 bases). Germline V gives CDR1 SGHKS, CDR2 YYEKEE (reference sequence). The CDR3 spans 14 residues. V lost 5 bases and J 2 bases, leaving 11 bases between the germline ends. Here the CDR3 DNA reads TGTGCCAGCAGTCCTGGGGGCACCTACAATGAGCAGTTCTTC. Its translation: CASSPGGTYNEQFF.

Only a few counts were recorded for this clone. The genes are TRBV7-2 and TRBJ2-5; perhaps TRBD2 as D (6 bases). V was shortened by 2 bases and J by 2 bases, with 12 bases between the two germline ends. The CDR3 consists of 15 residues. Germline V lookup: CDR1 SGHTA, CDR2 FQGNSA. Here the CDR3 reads CASSLLWAGQETQYF. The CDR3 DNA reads TGTGCCAGCAGCTTACTCTGGGCGGGACAAGAGACCCAGTACTTC.

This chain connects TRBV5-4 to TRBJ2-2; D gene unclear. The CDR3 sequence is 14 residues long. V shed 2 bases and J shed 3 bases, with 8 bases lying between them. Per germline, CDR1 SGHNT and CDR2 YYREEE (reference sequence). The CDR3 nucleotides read TGTGCCAGCAGCTTTTGGCAGTACACCGGGGAGCTGTTTTTT. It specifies CASSFWQYTGELFF.

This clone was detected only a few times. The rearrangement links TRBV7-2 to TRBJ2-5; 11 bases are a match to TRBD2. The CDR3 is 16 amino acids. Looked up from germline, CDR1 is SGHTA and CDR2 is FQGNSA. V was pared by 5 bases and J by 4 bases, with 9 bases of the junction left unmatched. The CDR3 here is CASSQYSSGRRETQYF. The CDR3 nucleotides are TGTGCCAGCAGCCAATATTCTAGCGGGAGGCGAGAGACCCAGTACTTC.

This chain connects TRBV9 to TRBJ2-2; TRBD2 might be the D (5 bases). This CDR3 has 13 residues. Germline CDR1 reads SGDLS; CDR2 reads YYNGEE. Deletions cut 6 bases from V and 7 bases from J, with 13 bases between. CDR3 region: CASTALEGGELFF. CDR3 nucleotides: TGTGCCAGCACCGCCTTAGAGGGCGGGGAGCTGTTTTTT. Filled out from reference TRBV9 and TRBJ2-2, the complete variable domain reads DSGVTQTPKHLITATGQRVTLRCSPRSGDLSVYWYQQSLDQGLQFLIQYYNGEERAKGNILERFSAQQFPDLHSELNLSSLELGDSALYFCASTALEGGELFFGEGSRLTVL.

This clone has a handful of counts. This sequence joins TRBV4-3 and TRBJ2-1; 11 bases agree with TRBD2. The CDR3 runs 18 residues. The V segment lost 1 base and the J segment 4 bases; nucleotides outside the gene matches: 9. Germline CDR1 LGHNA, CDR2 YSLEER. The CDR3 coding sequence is TGCGCCAGCAGCCAAGCAAAGGGCGGGACTAGCGGTTACAATGAGCAGTTCTTC. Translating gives CASSQAKGGTSGYNEQFF.

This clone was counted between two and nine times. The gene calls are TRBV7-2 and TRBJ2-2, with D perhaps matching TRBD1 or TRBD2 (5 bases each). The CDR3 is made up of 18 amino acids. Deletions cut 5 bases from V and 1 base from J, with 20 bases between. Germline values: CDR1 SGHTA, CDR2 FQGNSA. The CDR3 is CASSVFGTGTVNTGELFF. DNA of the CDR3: TGTGCCAGCAGCGTATTTGGAACCGGGACCGTGAACACCGGGGAGCTGTTTTTT.

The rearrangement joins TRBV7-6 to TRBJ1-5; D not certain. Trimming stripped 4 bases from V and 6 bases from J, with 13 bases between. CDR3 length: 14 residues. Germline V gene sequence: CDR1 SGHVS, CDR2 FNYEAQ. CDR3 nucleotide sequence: TGTGCCAGCAGCTATGAACAAGGCAGTCAGCCCCAGCATTTT. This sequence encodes CASSYEQGSQPQHF.

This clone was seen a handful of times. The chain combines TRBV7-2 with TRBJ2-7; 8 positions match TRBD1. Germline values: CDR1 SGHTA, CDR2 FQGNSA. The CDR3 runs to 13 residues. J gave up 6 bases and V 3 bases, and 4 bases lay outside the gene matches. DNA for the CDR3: TGTGCCAGCAGCTTGACAGGGGTGACCGAGCAGTACTTC. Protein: CASSLTGVTEQYF. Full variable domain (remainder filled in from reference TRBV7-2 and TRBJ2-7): GAGVSQSPSNKVTEKGKDVELRCDPISGHTALYWYRQSLGQGLEFLIYFQGNSAPDKSGLPSDRFSAERTGGSVSTLTIQRTQQEDSAVYLCASSLTGVTEQYFGPGTRLTVT.

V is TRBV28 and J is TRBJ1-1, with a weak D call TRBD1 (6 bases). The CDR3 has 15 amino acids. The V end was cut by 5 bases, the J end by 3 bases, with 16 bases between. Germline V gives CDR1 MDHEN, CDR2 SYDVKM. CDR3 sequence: CASSPQFHRDTEAFF. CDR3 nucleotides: TGTGCCAGCAGTCCCCAGTTCCACAGGGACACTGAAGCTTTCTTT.

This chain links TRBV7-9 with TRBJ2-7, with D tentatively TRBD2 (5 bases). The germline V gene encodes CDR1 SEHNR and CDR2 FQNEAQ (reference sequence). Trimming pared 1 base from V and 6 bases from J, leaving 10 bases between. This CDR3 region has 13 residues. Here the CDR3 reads CASSLGPRGEQYF. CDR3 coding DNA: TGTGCCAGCAGCTTAGGACCCCGGGGCGAGCAGTACTTC.

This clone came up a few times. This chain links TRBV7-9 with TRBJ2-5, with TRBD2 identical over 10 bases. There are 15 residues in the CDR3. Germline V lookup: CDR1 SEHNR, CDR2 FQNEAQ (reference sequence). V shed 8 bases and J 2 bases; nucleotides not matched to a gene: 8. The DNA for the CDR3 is TGTGCCAGCGGGAAACTAGCGGGAATACAAGAGACCCAGTACTTC. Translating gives CASGKLAGIQETQYF.

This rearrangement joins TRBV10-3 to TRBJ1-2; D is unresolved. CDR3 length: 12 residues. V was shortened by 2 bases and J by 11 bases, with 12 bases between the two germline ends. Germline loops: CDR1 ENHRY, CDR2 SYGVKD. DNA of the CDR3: TGTGCCATCAGTGAGGAGGCGTCGGGGTACACCTTC. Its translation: CAISEEASGYTF.

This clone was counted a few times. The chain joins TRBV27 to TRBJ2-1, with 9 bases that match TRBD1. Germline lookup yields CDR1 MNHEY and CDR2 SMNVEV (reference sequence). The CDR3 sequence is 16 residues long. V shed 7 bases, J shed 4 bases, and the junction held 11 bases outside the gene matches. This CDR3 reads CASTPIPGQGYNEQFF. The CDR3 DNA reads TGTGCCAGCACGCCGATTCCGGGACAGGGATACAATGAGCAGTTCTTC.

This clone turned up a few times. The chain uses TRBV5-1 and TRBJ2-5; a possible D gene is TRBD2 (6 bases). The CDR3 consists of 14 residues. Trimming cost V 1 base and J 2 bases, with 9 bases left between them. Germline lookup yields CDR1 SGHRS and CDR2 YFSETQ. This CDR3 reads CASSLWDSQETQYF. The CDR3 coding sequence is TGCGCCAGCAGCTTGTGGGACTCACAAGAGACCCAGTACTTC.

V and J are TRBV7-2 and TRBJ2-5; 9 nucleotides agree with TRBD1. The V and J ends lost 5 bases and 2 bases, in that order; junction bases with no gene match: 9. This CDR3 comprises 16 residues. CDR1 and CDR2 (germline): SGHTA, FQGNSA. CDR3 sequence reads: CASSTRTGQGQETQYF. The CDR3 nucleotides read TGTGCCAGCAGCACGAGAACAGGACAGGGGCAAGAGACCCAGTACTTC. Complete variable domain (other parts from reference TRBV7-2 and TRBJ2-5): GAGVSQSPSNKVTEKGKDVELRCDPISGHTALYWYRQSLGQGLEFLIYFQGNSAPDKSGLPSDRFSAERTGGSVSTLTIQRTQQEDSAVYLCASSTRTGQGQETQYFGPGTRLLVL.

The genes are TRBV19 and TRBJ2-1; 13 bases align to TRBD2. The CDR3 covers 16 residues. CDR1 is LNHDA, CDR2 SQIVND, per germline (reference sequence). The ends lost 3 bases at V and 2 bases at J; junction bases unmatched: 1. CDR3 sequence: CASSIGLAGAYNEQFF. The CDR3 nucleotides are TGTGCCAGTAGTATCGGACTAGCGGGAGCCTACAATGAGCAGTTCTTC.